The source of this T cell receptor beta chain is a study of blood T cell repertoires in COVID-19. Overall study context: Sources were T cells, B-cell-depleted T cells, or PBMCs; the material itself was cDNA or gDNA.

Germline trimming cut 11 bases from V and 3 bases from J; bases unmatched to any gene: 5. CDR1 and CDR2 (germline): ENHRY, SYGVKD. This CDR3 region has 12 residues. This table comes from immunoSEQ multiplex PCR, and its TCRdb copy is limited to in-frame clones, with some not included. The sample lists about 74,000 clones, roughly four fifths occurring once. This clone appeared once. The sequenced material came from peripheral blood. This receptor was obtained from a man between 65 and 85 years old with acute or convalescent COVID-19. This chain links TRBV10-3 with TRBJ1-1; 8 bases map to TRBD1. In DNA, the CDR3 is TGTGCCTCGTCGACAGGGGACACTGAAGCTTTCTTT. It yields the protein CASSTGDTEAFF.